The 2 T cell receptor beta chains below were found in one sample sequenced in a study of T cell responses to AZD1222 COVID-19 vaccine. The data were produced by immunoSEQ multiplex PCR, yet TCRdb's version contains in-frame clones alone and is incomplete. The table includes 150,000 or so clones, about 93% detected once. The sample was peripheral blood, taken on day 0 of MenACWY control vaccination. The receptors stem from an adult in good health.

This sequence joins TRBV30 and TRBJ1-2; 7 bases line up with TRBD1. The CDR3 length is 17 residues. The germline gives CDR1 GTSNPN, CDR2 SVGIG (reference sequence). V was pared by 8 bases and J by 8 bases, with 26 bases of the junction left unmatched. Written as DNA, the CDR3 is TGTGCCGGATTGCGACCGGTTAGCAAACAGGGGAGGAGAGGCTACACCTTC. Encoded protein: CAGLRPVSKQGRRGYTF.

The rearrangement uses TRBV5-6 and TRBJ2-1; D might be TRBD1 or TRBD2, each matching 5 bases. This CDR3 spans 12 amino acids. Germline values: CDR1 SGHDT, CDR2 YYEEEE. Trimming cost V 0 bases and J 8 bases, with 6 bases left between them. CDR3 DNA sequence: TGTGCCAGCAGCTTGGGGGGACATGAGCAGTTCTTC. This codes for CASSLGGHEQFF.